The table lists the clone carrying this T cell receptor (beta chain) with many counts. This sample was taken from a study of regulatory T cells in long-lasting Graves disease. Through Arm-PCR of CDR3 regions and iRepertoire HTBI primers, TCR beta libraries were built. TCRdb re-derived calls from the multiplex PCR reads in MiXCR, one entry per CDR3 protein. The table includes roughly 420,000 distinct CDR3 sequences, 11% to 15% detected once. Time point described: newly diagnosed GD, antithyroid drugs for less than 3 months. The TCR library used RNA extracted from PBMCs. The CDR3 is 14 amino acids. Germline trimming cut 4 bases from V and 7 bases from J; bases unmatched to any gene: 5. CDR1 is MNHEY and CDR2 is SVGEGT in the germline V gene. This same sample was also part of a study on T cells in Graves' hyperthyroidism and ophthalmopathy.

The clonotype originates from a woman aged 45 to 65 with Graves disease. The rearrangement uses TRBV6-2 or TRBV6-3 and TRBJ1-4; TRBD1 aligns across 8 bases. The specimen comprised peripheral blood mononuclear cells (PBMCs), sampled at new diagnosis, from a patient treated with antithyroid drugs. The CDR3 here is CASSFGTGGEKLFF. CDR3 coding DNA: TGTGCCAGCAGTTTCGGGACAGGCGGTGAAAAACTGTTTTTT.